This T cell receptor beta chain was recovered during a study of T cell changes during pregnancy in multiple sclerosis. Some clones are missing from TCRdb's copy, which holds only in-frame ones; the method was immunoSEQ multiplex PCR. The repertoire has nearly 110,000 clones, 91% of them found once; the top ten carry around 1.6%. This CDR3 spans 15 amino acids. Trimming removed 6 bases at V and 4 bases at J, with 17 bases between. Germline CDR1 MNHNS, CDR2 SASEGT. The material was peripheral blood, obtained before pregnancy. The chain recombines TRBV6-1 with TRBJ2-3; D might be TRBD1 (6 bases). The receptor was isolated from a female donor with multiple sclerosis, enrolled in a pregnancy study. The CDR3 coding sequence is TGTGCCAGCAGGAGATCAGGGGACGGGGCAGATACGCAGTATTTT. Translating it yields CASRRSGDGADTQYF.